Listed below are T cell receptor beta chains from one sample, sequenced in a study of regulatory T cells in long-lasting Graves disease. TCRdb analysed the multiplex PCR reads with MiXCR anew, one entry per CDR3 protein. The sample contains hundreds of thousands of distinct CDR3 sequences, 12% of which appear only once. The sample also formed part of further work on T cells in Graves' hyperthyroidism and ophthalmopathy.

The sequenced sample was peripheral blood mononuclear cells (PBMCs), obtained at new diagnosis, from a patient treated with antithyroid drugs. The receptors shown here come from a woman in her thirties with Graves disease. CDR3s include the opening cysteine and the closing phenylalanine or tryptophan. The D gene is left open where the match is weak. Size tells how often a clone was seen (once, few, many) or the class of an expanded clone, and some rows leave it out.

TGTGCCAGCTCAGCTGACAGGCTGCCGACCGGGGAGCTGTTTTTT CASSADRLPTGELFF 15 NA TRBJ2-2 NA TRBV18
TGTGCCAGCATGCCCGGGACAGGGGGGTATAGGGGAGAGACCCAGTACTTC CASMPGTGGYRGETQYF 17 TRBD1 TRBJ2-5 NA TRBV6-1
TGTGCCAGCAGTTTTGCAGGGGTGGGTGAAAAACTGTTTTTT CASSFAGVGEKLFF 14 NA TRBJ1-4 many TRBV27
TGTGCCAGCAGCCCGCGGGCGGGCACAGATACGCAGTATTTT CASSPRAGTDTQYF 14 NA TRBJ2-3 few TRBV7-2
TGCGCCAGCAGCCAGTCGGACAGGGCCAACCCTGGAAACACCATATATTTT CASSQSDRANPGNTIYF 17 TRBD1 TRBJ1-3 NA TRBV4-1
TGTGCCAGCAGATACAGGGGACTGAACACTGAAGCTTTCTTT CASRYRGLNTEAFF 14 TRBD1 TRBJ1-1 many TRBV2
TGTGCCAGCTCTTACAGGGGGAACCAAGAGACCCAGTACTTC CASSYRGNQETQYF 14 TRBD1 TRBJ2-5 many TRBV19
TGTGCCAGTGGGAGGGGACAGGTGAACACCGGGGAGCTGTTTTTT CASGRGQVNTGELFF 15 NA TRBJ2-2 many TRBV19
TGCAGTGCTAGAGATACTAGCGCCTACACAGATACGCAGTATTTT CSARDTSAYTDTQYF 15 TRBD2 TRBJ2-3 many TRBV20-1
TGTGCCAGCAGCTTCCGGAGTACCACCGGGACAGGGCCCTACGAGCAGTACTTC CASSFRSTTGTGPYEQYF 18 TRBD1 TRBJ2-7 NA TRBV13
TGTGCCAGTAGTTATACGGACAGGCGGCGTCAGCCCCAGCATTTT CASSYTDRRRQPQHF 15 TRBD1 TRBJ1-5 few TRBV19